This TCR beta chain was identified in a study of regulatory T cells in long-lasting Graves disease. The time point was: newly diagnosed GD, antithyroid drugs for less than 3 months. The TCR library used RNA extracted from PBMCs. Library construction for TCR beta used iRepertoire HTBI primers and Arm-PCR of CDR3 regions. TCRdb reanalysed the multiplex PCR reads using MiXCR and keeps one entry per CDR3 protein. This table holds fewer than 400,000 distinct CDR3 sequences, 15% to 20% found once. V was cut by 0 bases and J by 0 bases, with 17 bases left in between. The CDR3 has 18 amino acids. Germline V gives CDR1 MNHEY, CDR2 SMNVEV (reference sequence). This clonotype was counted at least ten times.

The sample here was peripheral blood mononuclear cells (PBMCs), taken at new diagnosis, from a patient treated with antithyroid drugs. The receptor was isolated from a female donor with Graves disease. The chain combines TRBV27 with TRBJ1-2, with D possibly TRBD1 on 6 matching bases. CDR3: CASSLSGTLKGANYGYTF. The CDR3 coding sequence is TGTGCCAGCAGTTTATCCGGGACACTAAAGGGCGCTAACTATGGCTACACCTTC.